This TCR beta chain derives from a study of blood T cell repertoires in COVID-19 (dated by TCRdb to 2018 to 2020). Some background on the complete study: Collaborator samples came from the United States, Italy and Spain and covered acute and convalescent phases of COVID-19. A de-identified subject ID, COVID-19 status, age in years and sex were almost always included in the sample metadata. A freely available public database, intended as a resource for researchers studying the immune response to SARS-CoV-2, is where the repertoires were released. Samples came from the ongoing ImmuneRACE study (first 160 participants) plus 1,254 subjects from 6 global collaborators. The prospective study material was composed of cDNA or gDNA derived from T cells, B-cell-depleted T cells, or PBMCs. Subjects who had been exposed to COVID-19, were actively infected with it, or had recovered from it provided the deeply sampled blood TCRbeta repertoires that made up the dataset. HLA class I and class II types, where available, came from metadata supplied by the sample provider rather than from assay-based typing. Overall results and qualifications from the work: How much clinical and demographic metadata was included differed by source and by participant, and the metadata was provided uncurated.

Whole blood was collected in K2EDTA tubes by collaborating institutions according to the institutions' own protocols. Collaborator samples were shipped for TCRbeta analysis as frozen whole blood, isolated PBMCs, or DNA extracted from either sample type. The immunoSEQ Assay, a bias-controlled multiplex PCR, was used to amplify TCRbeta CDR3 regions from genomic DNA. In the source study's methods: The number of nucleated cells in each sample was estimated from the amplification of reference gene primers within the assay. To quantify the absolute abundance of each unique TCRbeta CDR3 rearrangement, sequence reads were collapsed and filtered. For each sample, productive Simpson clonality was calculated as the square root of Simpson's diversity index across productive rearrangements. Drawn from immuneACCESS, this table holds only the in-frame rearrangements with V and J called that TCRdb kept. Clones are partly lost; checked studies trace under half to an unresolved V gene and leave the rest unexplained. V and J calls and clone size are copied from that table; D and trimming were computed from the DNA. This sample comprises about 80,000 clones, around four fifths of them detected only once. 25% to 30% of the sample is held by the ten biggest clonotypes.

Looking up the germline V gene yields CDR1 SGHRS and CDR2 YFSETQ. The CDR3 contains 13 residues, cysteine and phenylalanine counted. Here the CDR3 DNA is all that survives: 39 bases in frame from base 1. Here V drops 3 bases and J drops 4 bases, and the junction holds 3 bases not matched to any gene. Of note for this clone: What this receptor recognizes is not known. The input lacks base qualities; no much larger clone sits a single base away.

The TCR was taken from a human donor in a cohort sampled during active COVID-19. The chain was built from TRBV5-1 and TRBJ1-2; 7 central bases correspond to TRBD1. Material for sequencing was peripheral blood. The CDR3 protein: CASSWDSSYGYTF. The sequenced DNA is TGCGCCAGCAGCTGGGACAGCTCCTATGGCTACACCTTC.